This TCR beta chain was sequenced during a study of blood T cell repertoires in COVID-19. Across the whole study: Acute and convalescent COVID-19 specimens originated in the United States, Italy and Spain. From T cells, B-cell-depleted T cells, or PBMCs came the material, which was cDNA or gDNA.

Germline V lookup: CDR1 MNHNY, CDR2 SVGAGI (reference sequence). This CDR3 comprises 16 residues. V dropped 2 bases and J dropped 3; count of bases not matched to a gene: 4. Per the original methods: Counts of nucleated cells, estimated from reference gene primer amplification, were obtained. Using immunoSEQ multiplex PCR, the repertoire was profiled, and TCRdb retains in-frame clones only, with some absent. That table supplies the V and J calls and clone size; D and trimming were determined from the DNA. The sample holds 150,000 to 190,000 clones, around 74% seen once. The J gene is TRBJ2-1, the V gene TRBV6-6, with 10 bases lining up with TRBD2. The sequenced sample consisted of peripheral blood. This sequence originates from a woman aged 80 or over with acute or convalescent COVID-19. The CDR3 DNA is TGTGCCAGCAGTTACGGTAGCGGGGGGAACTACAATGAGCAGTTCTTC. Encoded protein: CASSYGSGGNYNEQFF.